This TCR beta chain was found in a study of graft-versus-host responses after intestinal transplantation. Points from the study as a whole: Peak circulating GvH clone levels were associated with early post-transplant HvG declines.

CDR1 is GTSNPN, CDR2 SVGIG, per germline (reference sequence). The CDR3 contains 16 residues. V shed 3 bases and J 5 bases; nucleotides not matched to a gene: 9. The method was immunoSEQ multiplex PCR; TCRdb's version includes in-frame clones alone and lacks a portion of them. The sample records roughly 69,000 clones, 90% being singletons. This clone is a singleton in its sample. As yet, its antigen is unknown. Specimen: unstimulated CD8+ T cells sorted from spleen or lymph node cells, collected before transplant. The V gene is TRBV30, the J gene TRBJ2-3; TRBD2 aligns across 12 bases. The receptor was isolated from a human donor who was the organ donor for an intestinal transplant. The CDR3 DNA reads as TGTGCCTGGAGCACACTAGCGGGAGGTTGGGGAGATACGCAGTATTTT. Translating gives CAWSTLAGGWGDTQYF.